The next 17 T cell receptor beta chains were all read from a single sample in a study of T cells after yellow fever vaccination. In TCRdb, the 5' RACE reads were re-called with MiXCR into one record per CDR3 protein. Seen here are hundreds of thousands of distinct CDR3 sequences, under 20% observed once, and the top ten hold over 15%. Sequencing was performed on PBMCs, taken before the yellow fever booster vaccination. All receptors derive from a man aged 18-30 years who received the YFV17D yellow fever vaccine.

J is TRBJ1-4 and V is TRBV20-1; the match to TRBD1 covers 7 bases. Unmatched junction bases numbered 4, after V lost 3 bases and J lost 3 bases. CDR3 length: 14 residues. CDR1 is DFQATT, CDR2 SNEGSKA, per germline (reference sequence). The CDR3 protein is CSASGTDPNEKLFF. CDR3 in DNA: TGCAGTGCTAGCGGGACAGACCCTAATGAAAAACTGTTTTTT.

The chain combines TRBV4-3 with TRBJ2-1, with TRBD2 matching 11 bases. The germline V gene has CDR1 LGHNA and CDR2 YSLEER. Trimming cost V 4 bases and J 8 bases; bases outside gene matches: 10. The length of the CDR3 is 16 residues. The CDR3 protein is CASSPGTSGDQYEQFF. CDR3 bases: TGCGCCAGCAGCCCCGGGACTAGCGGAGATCAATATGAGCAGTTCTTC.

This clonotype has a handful of counts. The chain links TRBV4-1 to TRBJ1-2, with 8 bases identical to TRBD1. V was clipped by 4 bases and J by 6 bases; unmatched bases: 10. The CDR3 spans 15 residues. Germline-derived CDR1 and CDR2 are MGHRA and YSYEKL. CDR3 protein: CASSLYQGARDGYTF. The CDR3 nucleotides are TGCGCCAGCAGCCTGTATCAGGGGGCTCGGGATGGCTACACCTTC.

A few counts support this clonotype. This rearrangement joins TRBV7-9 to TRBJ2-5; TRBD1 matches 9 bases. The CDR3 has 15 residues. CDR1 is SEHNR, CDR2 FQNEAQ, per germline (reference sequence). Trimming removed 5 bases from V and 1 base from J; junction bases left unmatched: 5. The CDR3 loop is CASSHIQGAQETQYF. As DNA, the CDR3 is TGTGCCAGCAGCCATATACAGGGGGCCCAAGAGACCCAGTACTTC.

The gene calls are TRBV7-9 and TRBJ1-6, with TRBD1 as a possible D gene (6 bases). The germline V and J ends were trimmed by 6 bases and 7 bases, with 13 bases remaining between them. CDR1 SEHNR and CDR2 FQNEAQ come from the germline V gene (reference sequence). This CDR3 is built from 14 residues. DNA of the CDR3: TGTGCCAGCAGACCCACAGGGAACAATTCACCCCTCCACTTT. As protein: CASRPTGNNSPLHF.

This clonotype showed up just a few times. This chain connects TRBV6-2 or TRBV6-3 to TRBJ1-1, with TRBD1 as a possible D gene (5 bases). The ends were cut back, 6 bases at V and 8 bases at J, with 13 bases in the middle. Germline V CDR1 and CDR2: MNHEY, SVGEGT. This CDR3 spans 12 amino acids. CDR3 region: CASRPGRGEAFF. Here the CDR3 DNA reads TGTGCCAGCAGGCCGGGACGCGGGGAAGCTTTCTTT.

This clonotype has ten or more counts. J is TRBJ2-3 and V is TRBV5-1; D gene uncertain. Germline CDR1 reads SGHRS; CDR2 reads YFSETQ. Trimming cost V 0 bases and J 2 bases, with 7 bases left between them. This CDR3 spans 14 amino acids. In DNA, the CDR3 is TGCGCCAGCAGCTTGGGTCAGTTCACAGATACGCAGTATTTT. As protein: CASSLGQFTDTQYF.

The genes are TRBV7-3 and TRBJ1-4, with a weak D call TRBD1 (6 bases). V lost 7 bases and J 5 bases, leaving 14 bases between the germline ends. The CDR3 consists of 14 residues. Germline loops: CDR1 SGHTA, CDR2 FQGTGA. The CDR3 DNA sequence: TGTGCCAGCACCCACGGGGGCCCAAATGAAAAACTGTTTTTT. Translated: CASTHGGPNEKLFF.

V usage is TRBV5-1 and J usage is TRBJ1-4; D unresolved. With 0 bases removed from V and 7 bases from J, the gap between germline ends came to 10 bases. CDR3 size: 14 residues. Germline V gene data show CDR1 as SGHRS and CDR2 as YFSETQ. The CDR3 loop reads CASSLELQAEKLFF. The CDR3 DNA follows: TGCGCCAGCAGCTTGGAGTTGCAGGCTGAAAAACTGTTTTTT. Variable domain in full (rest from reference TRBV5-1 and TRBJ1-4): KAGVTQTPRYLIKTRGQQVTLSCSPISGHRSVSWYQQTPGQGLQFLFEYFSETQRNKGNFPGRFSGRQFSNSRSEMNVSTLELGDSALYLCASSLELQAEKLFFGSGTQLSVL.

This clonotype has ten or more counts. This chain links TRBV29-1 with TRBJ1-1; 10 nucleotides match TRBD1. With 4 bases clipped from V and 5 bases from J, the junction kept 7 bases outside the gene matches. The CDR3 loop spans 14 amino acids. CDR1 and CDR2 from the germline V gene are SQVTM and ANQGSEA. CDR3 protein: CSVVDRGQGTEAFF. In nucleotides, the CDR3 is TGCAGCGTTGTCGACAGGGGGCAAGGAACTGAAGCTTTCTTT.

This clonotype was counted only a few times. V usage is TRBV7-3 and J usage is TRBJ2-1; unclear D gene. Germline CDR1 is SGHTA and CDR2 is FQGTGA. The CDR3 sequence is 14 residues long. V lost 5 bases to trimming and J lost 9 bases, with 17 bases between them. Written as DNA, the CDR3 is TGTGCCAGCAGCGCCAACTCGGTGGGTACTGAGCAGTTCTTC. Protein sequence: CASSANSVGTEQFF.

The chain joins TRBV7-9 to TRBJ2-5, with unresolved D. Germline loops: CDR1 SEHNR, CDR2 FQNEAQ (reference sequence). This CDR3 contains 18 residues. Trimming shortened V by 5 bases and J by 5 bases, and 27 bases separated the two germline ends. CDR3 coding DNA: TGTGCCAGCAGCAACGACCCGAAGCAGCCGACGTACCCGGAGACCCAGTACTTC. Protein product: CASSNDPKQPTYPETQYF.

This clonotype has ten or more counts. J is TRBJ1-2 and V is TRBV4-2, with a weak D call TRBD1 (6 bases). With 1 base removed from V and 1 base from J, the gap between germline ends came to 7 bases. This CDR3 spans 14 amino acids. Germline values: CDR1 LGHNA, CDR2 YNFKEQ. The CDR3 region is CASSQVGGNYGYTF. As DNA, the CDR3 is TGTGCCAGCAGCCAAGTAGGGGGTAACTATGGCTACACCTTC.

The gene calls are TRBV5-4 and TRBJ2-1; 10 positions match TRBD2. From germline, CDR1 is SGHNT and CDR2 YYREEE (reference sequence). This CDR3 has 15 amino acids. V trimming: 0 bases; J trimming: 8 bases; junction bases outside the gene matches: 5. Here the CDR3 reads CASSLDSGGPYEQFF. CDR3 nucleotides: TGTGCCAGCAGCTTGGATAGCGGGGGGCCCTATGAGCAGTTCTTC.

V usage is TRBV9 and J usage is TRBJ2-3, with D possibly TRBD2 on 5 matching bases. V was shortened by 2 bases and J by 1 base, with 14 bases between the two germline ends. The CDR3 loop spans 16 amino acids. Germline V gives CDR1 SGDLS, CDR2 YYNGEE. This CDR3 reads CASSVRGLAGTDTQYF. The CDR3 DNA follows: TGTGCCAGCAGCGTCCGCGGACTGGCAGGCACAGATACGCAGTATTTT.

The V and J genes are TRBV6-5 and TRBJ2-1; D gene ambiguous. Germline CDR1 is MNHEY and CDR2 is SVGAGI. V gave up 6 bases and J gave up 6 bases, with 12 bases separating them. The CDR3 covers 13 residues. This CDR3 is CASSLERVNEQFF. DNA of the CDR3: TGTGCCAGCAGCCTAGAAAGGGTCAATGAGCAGTTCTTC.

The gene calls are TRBV5-1 and TRBJ2-1, with 8 bases that match TRBD2. Germline V CDR1 and CDR2: SGHRS, YFSETQ. The CDR3 is made up of 13 amino acids. V was pared by 7 bases and J by 5 bases, with 5 bases of the junction left unmatched. CDR3 protein: CASREGDNNEQFF. The CDR3 region has the DNA TGCGCCAGCCGGGAGGGGGACAACAATGAGCAGTTCTTC. Based on the CDR3 plus reference TRBV5-1 and TRBJ2-1, the full variable domain is KAGVTQTPRYLIKTRGQQVTLSCSPISGHRSVSWYQQTPGQGLQFLFEYFSETQRNKGNFPGRFSGRQFSNSRSEMNVSTLELGDSALYLCASREGDNNEQFFGPGTRLTVL.